This T cell receptor beta chain was documented in a study of cytomegalovirus exposure and HLA in healthy donors. This clone occurred a few times. Primers: 60 Vbeta forward and 13 Jbeta reverse. Clones were read by immunoSEQ multiplex PCR, and TCRdb kept only the in-frame ones, dropping some. The sample holds around 110,000 clones, roughly three quarters seen once. Between the trimmed V and J ends, which lost 5 bases and 6 bases, there was a span of 5 bases. The CDR3 contains 11 residues. Germline-derived CDR1 and CDR2 are MNHNY and SVGAGI (reference sequence). Sequenced input: PBMCs. This TCR was sampled from a woman aged 18-35 years in good health and CMV-seronegative. This chain connects TRBV6-6 to TRBJ2-1; unclear D gene. Here the CDR3 DNA reads TGTGCCAGCAGTATCCTCAATGAGCAGTTCTTC. It is translated as CASSILNEQFF.